This T cell receptor (beta chain) was found in a study of blood T cells in healthy people across ages. For the second PCR, which ran for roughly 6 to 12 cycles, a sample-barcoded 5' primer and a J-beta primer mix were used. TCRdb fed the 5' RACE reads into MiXCR, producing one record per CDR3 protein. The sample consists of over 1,500,000 distinct CDR3 sequences, about two fifths of them appearing once. This CDR3 comprises 18 residues. CDR1 and CDR2 from the germline V gene are SGHVS and FNYEAQ. The origin of this receptor is a human donor in good health. This rearrangement joins TRBV7-6 to TRBJ2-5; 11 bases are a match to TRBD2. Matching the DNA end better, TRBJ2-7 makes the J call doubtful. The material sequenced was blood. DNA of the CDR3: TGTGCCAGCAGCTTAGGGACAGGGAATAGCGGGGGGGCCAACGAGCAGTACTTC. It encodes CASSLGTGNSGGANEQYF.